This T cell receptor beta chain was recovered during a study of blood T cell repertoires in COVID-19. Profiling relied on immunoSEQ multiplex PCR, and the TCRdb table lists in-frame clones only, not all of them. The data show about 150,000 clones, almost 80% seen once. This CDR3 has 14 amino acids. The V segment lost 5 bases and the J segment 2 bases; nucleotides outside the gene matches: 5. Germline CDR1 MDHEN, CDR2 SYDVKM. The TCR originated in a man in his fifties with active or convalescent COVID-19. Source material: peripheral blood. This chain connects TRBV28 to TRBJ1-1, with 7 bases lining up with TRBD1. CDR3 in DNA: TGTGCCAGCAGTCCAGGGACAGTAAACACTGAAGCTTTCTTT. Protein sequence: CASSPGTVNTEAFF.